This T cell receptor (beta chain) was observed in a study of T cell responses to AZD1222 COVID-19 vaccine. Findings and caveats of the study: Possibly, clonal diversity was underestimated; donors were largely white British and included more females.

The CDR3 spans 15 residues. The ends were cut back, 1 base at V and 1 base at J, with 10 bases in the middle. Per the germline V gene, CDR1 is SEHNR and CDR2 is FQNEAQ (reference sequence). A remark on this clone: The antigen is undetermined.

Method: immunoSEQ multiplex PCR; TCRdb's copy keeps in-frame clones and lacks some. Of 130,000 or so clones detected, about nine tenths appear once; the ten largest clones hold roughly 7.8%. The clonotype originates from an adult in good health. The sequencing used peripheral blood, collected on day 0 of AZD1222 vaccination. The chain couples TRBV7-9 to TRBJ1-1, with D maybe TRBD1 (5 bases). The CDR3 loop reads CASSLGGAGNTEAFF. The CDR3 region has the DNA TGTGCCAGCAGCTTAGGTGGGGCAGGGAACACTGAAGCTTTCTTT. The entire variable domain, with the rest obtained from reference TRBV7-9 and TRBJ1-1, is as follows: DTGVSQNPRHKITKRGQNVTFRCDPISEHNRLYWYRQTLGQGPEFLTYFQNEAQLEKSRLLSDRFSAERPKGSFSTLEIQRTEQGDSAMYLCASSLGGAGNTEAFFGQGTRLTVV.